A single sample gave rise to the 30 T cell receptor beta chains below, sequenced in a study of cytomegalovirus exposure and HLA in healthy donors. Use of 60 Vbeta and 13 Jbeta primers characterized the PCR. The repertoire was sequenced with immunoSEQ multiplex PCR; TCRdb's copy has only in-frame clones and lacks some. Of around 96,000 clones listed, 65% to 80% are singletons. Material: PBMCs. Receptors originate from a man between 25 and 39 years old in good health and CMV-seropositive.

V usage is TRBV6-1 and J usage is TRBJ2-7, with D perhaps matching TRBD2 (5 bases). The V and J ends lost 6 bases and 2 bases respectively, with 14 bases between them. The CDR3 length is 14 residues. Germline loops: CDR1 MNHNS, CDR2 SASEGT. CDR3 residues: CASSPLAVPYEQYF. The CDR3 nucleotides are TGTGCCAGCAGCCCCCTAGCCGTGCCCTACGAGCAGTACTTC.

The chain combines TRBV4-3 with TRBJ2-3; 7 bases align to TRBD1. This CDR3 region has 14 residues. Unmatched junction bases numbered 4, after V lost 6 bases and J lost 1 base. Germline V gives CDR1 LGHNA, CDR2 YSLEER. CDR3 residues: CASSHQGGTDTQYF. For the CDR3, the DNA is TGCGCCAGCAGTCACCAGGGGGGCACAGATACGCAGTATTTT.

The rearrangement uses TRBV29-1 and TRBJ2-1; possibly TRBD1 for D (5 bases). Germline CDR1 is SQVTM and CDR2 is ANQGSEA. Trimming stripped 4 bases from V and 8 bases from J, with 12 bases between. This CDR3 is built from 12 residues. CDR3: CSVVRAGDEQFF. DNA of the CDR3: TGCAGCGTTGTCAGGGCTGGAGATGAGCAGTTCTTC.

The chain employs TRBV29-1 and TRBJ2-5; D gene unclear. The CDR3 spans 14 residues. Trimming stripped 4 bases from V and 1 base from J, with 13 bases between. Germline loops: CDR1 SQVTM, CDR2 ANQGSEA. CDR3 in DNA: TGCAGCGTTGCGCCCGGGTGGGTCCAAGAGACCCAGTACTTC. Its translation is CSVAPGWVQETQYF.

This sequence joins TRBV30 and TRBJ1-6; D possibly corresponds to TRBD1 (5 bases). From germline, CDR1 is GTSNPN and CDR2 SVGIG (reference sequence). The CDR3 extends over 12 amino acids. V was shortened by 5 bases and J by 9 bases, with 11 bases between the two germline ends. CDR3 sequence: CAWQDQGSPLHF. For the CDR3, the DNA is TGTGCCTGGCAGGACCAGGGTTCACCCCTCCACTTT.

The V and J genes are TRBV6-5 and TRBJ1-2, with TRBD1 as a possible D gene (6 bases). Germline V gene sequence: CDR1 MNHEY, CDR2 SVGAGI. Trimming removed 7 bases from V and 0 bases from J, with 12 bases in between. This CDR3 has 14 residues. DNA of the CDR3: TGTGCCAGCACCCGGACAGCAGCTAACTATGGCTACACCTTC. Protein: CASTRTAANYGYTF.

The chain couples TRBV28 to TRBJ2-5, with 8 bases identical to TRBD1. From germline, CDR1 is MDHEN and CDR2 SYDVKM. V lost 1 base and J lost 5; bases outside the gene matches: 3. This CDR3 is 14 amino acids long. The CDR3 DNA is TGTGCCAGCAGTTTATCAGGGGGCTTGGAGACCCAGTACTTC. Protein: CASSLSGGLETQYF.

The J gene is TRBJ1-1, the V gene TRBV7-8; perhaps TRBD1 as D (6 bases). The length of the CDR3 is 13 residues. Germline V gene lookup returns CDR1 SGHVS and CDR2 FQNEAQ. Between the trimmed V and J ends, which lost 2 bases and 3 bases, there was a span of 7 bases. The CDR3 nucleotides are TGTGCCAGCAGCTTAAGGACAGACACTGAAGCTTTCTTT. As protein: CASSLRTDTEAFF.

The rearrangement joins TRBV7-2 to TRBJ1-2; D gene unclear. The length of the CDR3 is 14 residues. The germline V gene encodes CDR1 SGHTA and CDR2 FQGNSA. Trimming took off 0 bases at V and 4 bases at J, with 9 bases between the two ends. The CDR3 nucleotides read TGTGCCAGCAGCTTAGCCGGGATCTTCTATGGCTACACCTTC. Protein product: CASSLAGIFYGYTF.

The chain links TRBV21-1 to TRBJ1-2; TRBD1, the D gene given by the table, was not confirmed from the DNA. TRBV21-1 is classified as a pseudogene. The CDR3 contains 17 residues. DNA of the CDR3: TGTGCCAGCAGCAATGGTCGGTGTCAGGGGATTAACTATGGCTACACCTTC. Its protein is CASSNGRCQGINYGYTF.

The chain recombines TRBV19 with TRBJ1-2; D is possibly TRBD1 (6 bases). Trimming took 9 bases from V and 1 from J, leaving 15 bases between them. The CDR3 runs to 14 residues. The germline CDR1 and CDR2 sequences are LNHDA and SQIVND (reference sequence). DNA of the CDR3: TGTGCCAGCCAGCCGGGACACAATAACTATGGCTACACCTTC. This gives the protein CASQPGHNNYGYTF.

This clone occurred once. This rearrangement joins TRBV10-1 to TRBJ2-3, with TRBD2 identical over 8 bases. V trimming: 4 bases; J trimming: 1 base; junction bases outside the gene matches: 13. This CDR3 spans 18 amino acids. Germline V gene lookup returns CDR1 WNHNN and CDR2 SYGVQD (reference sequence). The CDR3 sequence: CASSASGGAFRGTDTQYF. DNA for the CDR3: TGCGCCAGCAGTGCCAGCGGGGGTGCCTTCAGAGGCACAGATACGCAGTATTTT.

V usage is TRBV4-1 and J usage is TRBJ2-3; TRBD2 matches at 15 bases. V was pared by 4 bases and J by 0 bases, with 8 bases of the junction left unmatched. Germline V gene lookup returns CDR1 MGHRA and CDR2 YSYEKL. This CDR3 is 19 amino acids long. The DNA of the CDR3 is TGCGCCAGCAGCCCTAGACCGGGACTAGCGGGGGGTAGCACAGATACGCAGTATTTT. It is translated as CASSPRPGLAGGSTDTQYF.

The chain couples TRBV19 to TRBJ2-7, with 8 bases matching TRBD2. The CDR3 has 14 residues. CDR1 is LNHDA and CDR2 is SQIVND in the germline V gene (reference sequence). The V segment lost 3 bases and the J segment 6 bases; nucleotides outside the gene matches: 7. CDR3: CASSIAGGTREQYF. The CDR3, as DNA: TGTGCCAGTAGTATCGCGGGGGGCACTCGCGAGCAGTACTTC.

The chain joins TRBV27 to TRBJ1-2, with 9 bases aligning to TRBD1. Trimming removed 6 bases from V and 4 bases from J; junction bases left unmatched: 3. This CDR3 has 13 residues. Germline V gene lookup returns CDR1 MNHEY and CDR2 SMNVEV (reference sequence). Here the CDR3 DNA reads TGTGCCAGCAGAGAGACAGGGGGCTATGGCTACACCTTC. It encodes CASRETGGYGYTF.

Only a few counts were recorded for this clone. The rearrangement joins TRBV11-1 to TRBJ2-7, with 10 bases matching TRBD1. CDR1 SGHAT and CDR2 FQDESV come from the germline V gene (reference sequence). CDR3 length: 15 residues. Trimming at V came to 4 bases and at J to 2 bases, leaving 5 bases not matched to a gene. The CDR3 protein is CASSWTGGITYEQYF. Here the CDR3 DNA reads TGTGCCAGCAGCTGGACAGGGGGGATCACCTACGAGCAGTACTTC.

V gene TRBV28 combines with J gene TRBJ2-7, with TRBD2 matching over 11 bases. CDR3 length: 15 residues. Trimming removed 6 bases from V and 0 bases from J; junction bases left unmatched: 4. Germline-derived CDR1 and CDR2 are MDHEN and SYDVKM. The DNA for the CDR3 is TGTGCCAGCAGAAAACTAGCGGGGGCCTCCTACGAGCAGTACTTC. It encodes CASRKLAGASYEQYF.

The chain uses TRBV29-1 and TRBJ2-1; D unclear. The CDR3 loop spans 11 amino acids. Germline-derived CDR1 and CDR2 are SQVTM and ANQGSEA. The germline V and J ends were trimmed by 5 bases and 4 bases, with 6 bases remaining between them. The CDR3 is CSVLQYNEQFF. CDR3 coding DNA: TGCAGCGTTCTACAGTACAATGAGCAGTTCTTC.

The CDR3 spells CASSPGASGGTQYF. As DNA, the CDR3 is TGTGCCAGCAGCCCAGGGGCTAGCGGGGGGACCCAGTACTTC. The chain carries TRBV7-3 and TRBJ2-5; 10 positions agree with TRBD2. The CDR3 has 14 amino acids. Germline V gives CDR1 SGHTA, CDR2 FQGTGA. V was clipped by 5 bases and J by 7 bases; unmatched bases: 7.

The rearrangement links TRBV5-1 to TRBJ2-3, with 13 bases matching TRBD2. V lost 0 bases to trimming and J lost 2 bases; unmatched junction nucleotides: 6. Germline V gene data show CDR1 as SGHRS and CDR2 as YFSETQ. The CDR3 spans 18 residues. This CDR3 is CASSLARTSGGLTDTQYF. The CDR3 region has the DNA TGCGCCAGCAGCTTGGCCAGGACTAGCGGGGGCCTCACAGATACGCAGTATTTT. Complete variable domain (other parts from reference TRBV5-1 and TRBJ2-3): KAGVTQTPRYLIKTRGQQVTLSCSPISGHRSVSWYQQTPGQGLQFLFEYFSETQRNKGNFPGRFSGRQFSNSRSEMNVSTLELGDSALYLCASSLARTSGGLTDTQYFGPGTRLTVL.

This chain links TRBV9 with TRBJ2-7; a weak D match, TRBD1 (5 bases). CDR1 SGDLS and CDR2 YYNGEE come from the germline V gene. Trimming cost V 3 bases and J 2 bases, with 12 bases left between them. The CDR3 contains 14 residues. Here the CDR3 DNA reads TGTGCCAGCAGCGGATCAGGGCCCCCCTACGAGCAGTACTTC. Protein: CASSGSGPPYEQYF.

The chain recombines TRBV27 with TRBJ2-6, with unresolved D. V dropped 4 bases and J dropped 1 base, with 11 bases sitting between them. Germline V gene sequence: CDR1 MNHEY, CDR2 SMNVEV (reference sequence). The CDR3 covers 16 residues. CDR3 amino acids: CASSSLTESGANVLTF. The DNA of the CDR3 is TGTGCCAGCAGTTCCCTTACAGAATCTGGGGCCAACGTCCTGACTTTC.

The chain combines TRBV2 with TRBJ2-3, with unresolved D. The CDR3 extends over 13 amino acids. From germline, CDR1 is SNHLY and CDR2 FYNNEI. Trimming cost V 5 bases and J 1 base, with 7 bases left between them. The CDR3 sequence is CASSSTRTDTQYF. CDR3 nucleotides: TGTGCCAGCAGTTCGACTCGCACAGATACGCAGTATTTT.

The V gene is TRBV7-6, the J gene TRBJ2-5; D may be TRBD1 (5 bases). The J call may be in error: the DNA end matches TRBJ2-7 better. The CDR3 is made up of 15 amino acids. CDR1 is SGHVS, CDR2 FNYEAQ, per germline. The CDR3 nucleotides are TGTGCCAGCAGCTTAGACTGGCGGACAAACTACGAGCAGTACTTC. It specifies CASSLDWRTNYEQYF.

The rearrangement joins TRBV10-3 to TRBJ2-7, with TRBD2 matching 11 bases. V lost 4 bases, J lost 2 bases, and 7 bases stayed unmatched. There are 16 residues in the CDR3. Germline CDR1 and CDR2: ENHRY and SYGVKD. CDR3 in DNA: TGTGCCATCAGTGTTGTGACTAGCGGGGACACCTACGAGCAGTACTTC. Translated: CAISVVTSGDTYEQYF.

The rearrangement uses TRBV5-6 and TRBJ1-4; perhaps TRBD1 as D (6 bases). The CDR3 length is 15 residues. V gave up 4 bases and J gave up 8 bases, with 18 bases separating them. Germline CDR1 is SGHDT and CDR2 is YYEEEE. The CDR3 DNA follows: TGTGCCAGCAGCCGCCAAGGGGGGGCTGAAGAAAAACTGTTTTTT. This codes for CASSRQGGAEEKLFF.

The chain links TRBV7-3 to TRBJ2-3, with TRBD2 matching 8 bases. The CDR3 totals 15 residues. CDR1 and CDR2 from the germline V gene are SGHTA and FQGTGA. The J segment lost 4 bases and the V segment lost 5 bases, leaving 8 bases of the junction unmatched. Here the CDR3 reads CASSTTGGVADTQYF. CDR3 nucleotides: TGTGCCAGCAGCACGACCGGGGGGGTGGCAGATACGCAGTATTTT. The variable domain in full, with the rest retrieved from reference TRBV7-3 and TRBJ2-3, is GAGVSQTPSNKVTEKGKYVELRCDPISGHTALYWYRQSLGQGPEFLIYFQGTGAADDSGLPNDRFFAVRPEGSVSTLKIQRTERGDSAVYLCASSTTGGVADTQYFGPGTRLTVL.

The chain's CDR3 is CASRPGQNYGYTF. CDR3 DNA sequence: TGTGCCAGCAGACCCGGACAGAACTATGGCTACACCTTC. The chain combines TRBV2 with TRBJ1-2; tentative D call: TRBD1 (6 bases). Trimming pared 6 bases from V and 2 bases from J, leaving 10 bases between. This CDR3 contains 13 residues. CDR1 is SNHLY and CDR2 is FYNNEI in the germline V gene.

CDR3 amino acids: CASSKQGSYEKLFF. The CDR3 nucleotides read TGTGCCAGCAGCAAACAGGGGTCTTATGAAAAACTGTTTTTT. The V call is TRBV7-9, the J call TRBJ1-4, with 7 bases lining up with TRBD1. J lost 6 bases, V lost 5 bases, and 6 bases had no gene match. This CDR3 contains 14 residues. Germline V gene data show CDR1 as SEHNR and CDR2 as FQNEAQ (reference sequence).

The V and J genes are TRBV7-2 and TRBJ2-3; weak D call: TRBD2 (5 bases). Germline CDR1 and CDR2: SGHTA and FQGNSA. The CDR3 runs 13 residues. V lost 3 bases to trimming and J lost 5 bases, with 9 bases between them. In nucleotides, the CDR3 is TGTGCCAGCAGCTTCACTAGAGAAGATACGCAGTATTTT. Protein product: CASSFTREDTQYF.